This entry is about one T cell receptor (beta chain). Antigen specificity is unknown. This record comes from a study of cytomegalovirus exposure and HLA in healthy donors. Germline CDR1 reads MDHEN; CDR2 reads SYDVKM. The trim removed 5 bases at V and 7 bases at J, leaving 2 bases unmatched. The CDR3 runs 14 residues. Amplification used 60 Vbeta primers and 13 Jbeta primers. The data were produced by immunoSEQ multiplex PCR, yet TCRdb's version contains in-frame clones alone and is incomplete. The repertoire holds about 190,000 clones, with 70% to 75% as singletons. General observations from the study: Fewer N-insertions (relative to the roughly 630-donor mean) were reportedly seen in an Asian-associated ancestry cluster in a later analysis. Among TCR beta chains, those listed as cytomegalovirus-associated numbered over 150.

This receptor was identified in a young man in good health and CMV-seropositive. The specimen sequenced was PBMCs. The V call is TRBV28, the J call TRBJ2-5, with TRBD2 identical over 15 bases. The CDR3 region is CASSPGLAGGTQYF. CDR3 sequence (DNA): TGTGCCAGCAGTCCGGGACTAGCGGGGGGGACCCAGTACTTC. Variable domain in full (rest from reference TRBV28 and TRBJ2-5): DVKVTQSSRYLVKRTGEKVFLECVQDMDHENMFWYRQDPGLGLRLIYFSYDVKMKEKGDIPEGYSVSREKKERFSLILESASTNQTSMYLCASSPGLAGGTQYFGPGTRLLVL.